The 5 T cell receptor beta chains reported below all come from one sample, sequenced in a study of blood T cell repertoires in COVID-19. The method was immunoSEQ multiplex PCR; TCRdb's version includes in-frame clones alone and lacks a portion of them. The repertoire holds about 73,000 clones, under 90% seen once, with 3.5% to 5% in the top ten. The specimen sequenced was peripheral blood. The receptors derive from a woman aged 55-69 years with acute or convalescent COVID-19.

The V call is TRBV20-1, the J call TRBJ1-1; 7 bases agree with TRBD1. The length of the CDR3 is 14 residues. The V gene's germline CDR1 is DFQATT and CDR2 SNEGSKA (reference sequence). Trimming cost V 3 bases and J 0 bases; bases outside gene matches: 4. The CDR3 DNA reads TGCAGTGCTAGTCGGGACAGTATGAACACTGAAGCTTTCTTT. Its translation: CSASRDSMNTEAFF.

This sequence joins TRBV5-4 and TRBJ2-7; D might be TRBD1 (5 bases). Germline loops: CDR1 SGHNT, CDR2 YYREEE (reference sequence). V was shortened by 3 bases and J by 1 base, with 17 bases between the two germline ends. The CDR3 extends over 16 amino acids. CDR3 sequence (DNA): TGTGCCAGCAGCTCTCACCCAGACAGAGCTTCCTACGAGCAGTACTTC. Encoded protein: CASSSHPDRASYEQYF.

This rearrangement joins TRBV3-1 (or the pseudogene TRBV3-2) to TRBJ1-2; 8 bases align to TRBD1. Looked up from germline, CDR1 is LGHDT and CDR2 is YNNKEL (reference sequence). The CDR3 consists of 17 residues. V lost 4 bases to trimming and J lost 3 bases; unmatched junction nucleotides: 13. DNA for the CDR3: TGTGCCAGCAGCCCTCCGACAGGGGTAGGTCGGTACTATGGCTACACCTTC. Translation: CASSPPTGVGRYYGYTF.

This clone was detected a few times. The chain combines TRBV7-6 with TRBJ1-2; tentative D call: TRBD1 (6 bases). V was cut by 5 bases and J by 4 bases, with 17 bases left in between. The CDR3 has 15 amino acids. The germline V gene encodes CDR1 SGHVS and CDR2 FNYEAQ. Written as DNA, the CDR3 is TGTGCCAGCAGCCCACAATTGGGGGCCTCCTATGGCTACACCTTC. Amino acid sequence: CASSPQLGASYGYTF.

V is TRBV5-1 and J is TRBJ2-3; 9 nucleotides match TRBD1. The ends lost 4 bases at V and 10 bases at J; junction bases unmatched: 10. The germline V gene encodes CDR1 SGHRS and CDR2 YFSETQ. The CDR3 is 14 amino acids. This CDR3 is CASSLSRTGAAQYF. CDR3 nucleotides: TGCGCCAGCAGCCTCTCCAGGACAGGGGCAGCGCAGTATTTT.